These 27 T cell receptor beta chains were sequenced from one sample in a study of CD8+ T cells in alopecia areata. RNA, once extracted, was reverse transcribed into cDNA for use as the sequencing template. Method: immunoSEQ multiplex PCR; TCRdb's copy keeps in-frame clones and lacks some. Of around 61,000 clones in the sample, approximately 45% were seen once. Sequenced here: CD8+ T cells sorted from blood, sampled at week 0. The receptor source for this set is a human donor with alopecia areata.

The table lists this clone with a few counts. The chain links TRBV29-1 to TRBJ2-5, with 7 bases fitting TRBD1. CDR3 size: 13 residues. V was pared by 5 bases and J by 4 bases, with 7 bases of the junction left unmatched. The germline V gene encodes CDR1 SQVTM and CDR2 ANQGSEA. The CDR3 here is CSVLTGVGETQYF. The CDR3 DNA is TGCAGCGTTTTAACAGGGGTTGGAGAGACCCAGTACTTC.

This chain joins TRBV25-1 and TRBJ2-7; TRBD2 matches at 7 bases. Germline lookup yields CDR1 MGHDK and CDR2 SYGVNS. V gave up 8 bases and J gave up 4 bases; unmatched junction bases: 2. The CDR3 contains 11 residues. In DNA, the CDR3 is TGTGCCAGCGGGGGGGTGTACGAGCAGTACTTC. This sequence encodes CASGGVYEQYF.

This sequence joins TRBV30 and TRBJ2-7; D is undetermined. The CDR3 length is 12 residues. Between the trimmed V and J ends, which lost 0 bases and 6 bases, there was a span of 9 bases. Germline CDR1 and CDR2: GTSNPN and SVGIG (reference sequence). CDR3 in amino acids: CAWSVPDVEQYF. DNA for the CDR3: TGTGCCTGGAGTGTACCAGACGTCGAGCAGTACTTC.

The chain uses TRBV28 and TRBJ2-5; TRBD1 is a possible D gene (6 bases). Germline V lookup: CDR1 MDHEN, CDR2 SYDVKM. The V gene lost 6 bases and the J gene lost 1 base, with 12 bases spanning the gap. The CDR3 covers 14 residues. In nucleotides, the CDR3 is TGTGCCAGCAGCCCCGGACAGACCCAAGAGACCCAGTACTTC. As protein: CASSPGQTQETQYF.

This clone was detected a few times. CDR3 nucleotides: TGTGCCAGCAGTGCAGGGTTTAGGTCCGGGGAGCTGTTTTTT. This translates into CASSAGFRSGELFF. The V and J genes are TRBV25-1 and TRBJ2-2; D may be TRBD1 (5 bases). Trimming left V 4 bases short and J 6 bases short, with 12 bases between. Germline V gives CDR1 MGHDK, CDR2 SYGVNS. CDR3 length: 14 amino acids.

The J gene is TRBJ1-5, the V gene TRBV15; TRBD1 is a possible D gene (5 bases). The germline gives CDR1 LNHNV, CDR2 YYDKDF (reference sequence). CDR3 length equals 13 residues. Trimming shortened V by 0 bases and J by 12 bases, and 12 bases separated the two germline ends. This CDR3 is CATSRDRRGIQHF. Here the CDR3 DNA reads TGTGCCACCAGCAGAGATCGGAGGGGTATCCAGCATTTT.

The gene calls are TRBV7-9 and TRBJ2-7; D perhaps matches TRBD2 (6 bases). CDR3 size: 14 residues. Trimming left V 5 bases short and J 0 bases short, with 11 bases between. Looked up from germline, CDR1 is SEHNR and CDR2 is FQNEAQ (reference sequence). CDR3 residues: CASSPSGASYEQYF. Here the CDR3 DNA reads TGTGCCAGCAGCCCCTCGGGAGCCTCCTACGAGCAGTACTTC. The variable domain in full, with the rest retrieved from reference TRBV7-9 and TRBJ2-7, is DTGVSQNPRHKITKRGQNVTFRCDPISEHNRLYWYRQTLGQGPEFLTYFQNEAQLEKSRLLSDRFSAERPKGSFSTLEIQRTEQGDSAMYLCASSPSGASYEQYFGPGTRLTVT.

The chain is built from TRBV29-1 and TRBJ1-1; D perhaps matches TRBD1 (5 bases). Germline V gene lookup returns CDR1 SQVTM and CDR2 ANQGSEA. The germline V and J ends were trimmed by 2 bases and 1 base, with 14 bases remaining between them. This CDR3 has 15 residues. CDR3 in amino acids: CSVEIPPQGNTEAFF. The CDR3 nucleotides are TGCAGCGTTGAAATTCCCCCGCAGGGGAACACTGAAGCTTTCTTT. Full variable domain (outside the CDR3, taken from reference TRBV29-1 and TRBJ1-1): SAVISQKPSRDICQRGTSLTIQCQVDSQVTMMFWYRQQPGQSLTLIATANQGSEATYESGFVIDKFPISRPNLTFSTLTVSNMSPEDSSIYLCSVEIPPQGNTEAFFGQGTRLTVV.

The chain has TRBV29-1 and TRBJ2-7; 8 nucleotides align to TRBD2. This CDR3 has 13 residues. J gave up 3 bases and V 6 bases, and 7 bases lay outside the gene matches. Germline V gene sequence: CDR1 SQVTM, CDR2 ANQGSEA. The CDR3 loop is CSVRGLANYEQYF. CDR3 DNA: TGCAGCGTCCGCGGACTAGCCAACTACGAGCAGTACTTC.

The gene calls are TRBV2 and TRBJ2-1; possibly TRBD2 for D (5 bases). Germline values: CDR1 SNHLY, CDR2 FYNNEI. The CDR3 is 14 amino acids. V was clipped by 2 bases and J by 7 bases, with 12 bases between them. The CDR3 protein is CASSEYRESNEQFF. The CDR3 nucleotides are TGTGCCAGCAGTGAATATCGGGAATCAAATGAGCAGTTCTTC.

The sample holds a few counts of this clone. This chain links TRBV5-4 with TRBJ2-5; 8 nucleotides match TRBD2. The germline CDR1 and CDR2 sequences are SGHNT and YYREEE (reference sequence). The CDR3 is made up of 14 amino acids. The trim removed 4 bases at V and 5 bases at J, leaving 7 bases unmatched. DNA of the CDR3: TGTGCCAGCAGCGCACGGGAGGGCCATGAGACCCAGTACTTC. Translation gives CASSAREGHETQYF.

The chain has TRBV15 and TRBJ1-5; D may be TRBD1 (5 bases). The length of the CDR3 is 19 residues. Germline CDR1 and CDR2: LNHNV and YYDKDF (reference sequence). Trimming removed 3 bases from V and 5 bases from J, with 26 bases in between. CDR3 nucleotide sequence: TGTGCCACCAGCAGCGCCATTTTAACTGGGGCAGGGAAATATCAGCCCCAGCATTTT. This codes for CATSSAILTGAGKYQPQHF.

There are a few counts of this clone. This sequence joins TRBV29-1 and TRBJ2-7, with TRBD1 matching 8 bases. V dropped 5 bases and J dropped 7; count of bases not matched to a gene: 10. This CDR3 comprises 13 residues. Germline V gene sequence: CDR1 SQVTM, CDR2 ANQGSEA. The CDR3 region is CSVTDRGGGEQYF. DNA of the CDR3: TGCAGCGTTACAGACAGGGGAGGAGGTGAGCAGTACTTC.

The gene calls are TRBV5-1 and TRBJ2-7; D unresolved. This CDR3 is built from 14 residues. Per germline, CDR1 SGHRS and CDR2 YFSETQ. V shed 1 base and J shed 2 bases, with 10 bases lying between them. The CDR3 loop is CASSLYNQAYEQYF. The CDR3 DNA reads TGCGCCAGCAGCTTGTATAACCAGGCCTACGAGCAGTACTTC. The entire variable domain, with the rest obtained from reference TRBV5-1 and TRBJ2-7, is as follows: KAGVTQTPRYLIKTRGQQVTLSCSPISGHRSVSWYQQTPGQGLQFLFEYFSETQRNKGNFPGRFSGRQFSNSRSEMNVSTLELGDSALYLCASSLYNQAYEQYFGPGTRLTVT.

This sequence joins TRBV27 and TRBJ2-3, with 11 positions matching TRBD1. The CDR3 length is 17 residues. Germline V CDR1 and CDR2: MNHEY, SMNVEV (reference sequence). J lost 4 bases, V lost 2 bases, and 8 bases had no gene match. The CDR3 here is CASSLISRTGGADTQYF. The CDR3 nucleotides are TGTGCCAGCAGTTTAATCAGCCGGACAGGGGGCGCAGATACGCAGTATTTT.

The count of this clone is one. The V gene is TRBV11-2, the J gene TRBJ2-4, with TRBD2 as a possible D gene (5 bases). Germline CDR1 is SGHAT and CDR2 is FQNNGV. CDR3 length: 16 residues. Trimming shortened V by 2 bases and J by 0 bases, and 11 bases separated the two germline ends. The CDR3, as DNA: TGTGCCAGCAGCTTATTAGCACGGGGAGCCAAAAACATTCAGTACTTC. This translates into CASSLLARGAKNIQYF. The variable domain in full, completed from reference TRBV11-2 and TRBJ2-4, reads EAGVAQSPRYKIIEKRQSVAFWCNPISGHATLYWYQQILGQGPKLLIQFQNNGVVDDSQLPKDRFSAERLKGVDSTLKIQPAKLEDSAVYLCASSLLARGAKNIQYFGAGTRLSVL.

This clone has just a few counts. The chain joins TRBV5-6 to TRBJ2-5; TRBD2 is a possible D gene (5 bases). V was cut by 5 bases and J by 4 bases, with 15 bases left in between. Germline CDR1 SGHDT, CDR2 YYEEEE. The CDR3 sequence is 14 residues long. The CDR3, as DNA: TGTGCCAGCAGATATGGACTCTCCGTAGAGACCCAGTACTTC. Residues: CASRYGLSVETQYF.

J is TRBJ2-7 and V is TRBV6-5; D gene uncertain. This CDR3 comprises 11 residues. V lost 0 bases, J lost 6 bases, and 3 bases lay in between. CDR1 and CDR2 from the germline V gene are MNHEY and SVGAGI. The CDR3 region is CASSYSGEQYF. DNA of the CDR3: TGTGCCAGCAGTTACTCGGGCGAGCAGTACTTC.

This clone was found many times. J is TRBJ2-7 and V is TRBV14; D might be TRBD1 (6 bases). Germline CDR1 reads SGHDN; CDR2 reads FVKESK. V was cut by 1 base and J by 1 base, with 11 bases left in between. This CDR3 region has 15 residues. Written as DNA, the CDR3 is TGTGCCAGCAGCCAAGGCCCAGGGACATCCTACGAGCAGTACTTC. Its protein is CASSQGPGTSYEQYF.

V is TRBV19 and J is TRBJ2-7, with a weak D call TRBD1 (6 bases). Germline V gene lookup returns CDR1 LNHDA and CDR2 SQIVND (reference sequence). The CDR3 spans 15 residues. The V and J ends lost 4 bases and 4 bases respectively, with 17 bases between them. Here the CDR3 DNA reads TGTGCCAGTAGTACAGCCCGTGGGACAAATTACGAGCAGTACTTC. This sequence encodes CASSTARGTNYEQYF.

CDR3 region: CASSLAGRQETQYF. CDR3 DNA: TGCGCCAGCAGCTTGGCCGGTCGGCAAGAGACCCAGTACTTC. J is TRBJ2-5 and V is TRBV5-1; the D is unclear. The V gene lost 0 bases and the J gene lost 2 bases, with 8 bases spanning the gap. CDR1 is SGHRS and CDR2 is YFSETQ in the germline V gene. This CDR3 has 14 amino acids.

The chain joins TRBV29-1 to TRBJ1-2; TRBD1 matches at 9 bases. The length of the CDR3 is 12 residues. CDR1 and CDR2 (germline): SQVTM, ANQGSEA. V shed 8 bases, J shed 4 bases, and the junction held 5 bases outside the gene matches. DNA for the CDR3: TGCAGCTTCCCGACAGGGGGCTATGGCTACACCTTC. Its protein product is CSFPTGGYGYTF.

This clone showed up just a few times. The V call is TRBV2, the J call TRBJ2-1, with 10 nucleotides matching TRBD2. V shed 8 bases and J 4 bases; nucleotides not matched to a gene: 5. In germline, CDR1 is SNHLY, CDR2 FYNNEI. The CDR3 length is 14 residues. CDR3 DNA sequence: TGTGCCAGCCGGGGACTAGCGAGTTACAATGAGCAGTTCTTC. Its protein product is CASRGLASYNEQFF. The full variable domain, its missing parts supplied by reference TRBV2 and TRBJ2-1, is EPEVTQTPSHQVTQMGQEVILRCVPISNHLYFYWYRQILGQKVEFLVSFYNNEISEKSEIFDDQFSVERPDGSNFTLKIRSTKLEDSAMYFCASRGLASYNEQFFGPGTRLTVL.

This clone was observed a handful of times. The rearrangement uses TRBV27 and TRBJ1-2, with D unclear. The CDR3 consists of 14 residues. Trimming left V 6 bases short and J 2 bases short, with 13 bases between. Germline CDR1 MNHEY, CDR2 SMNVEV (reference sequence). CDR3 nucleotides: TGTGCCAGCAGCCCGACGGGAGCGAACTATGGCTACACCTTC. This sequence encodes CASSPTGANYGYTF.

This rearrangement joins TRBV25-1 to TRBJ2-7; TRBD2 agrees at 10 bases. V lost 4 bases and J lost 4; bases outside the gene matches: 10. Germline V lookup: CDR1 MGHDK, CDR2 SYGVNS. The length of the CDR3 is 16 residues. CDR3 nucleotide sequence: TGTGCCAGCAGTGGATACCCACTAGCGGGACCGTACGAGCAGTACTTC. Amino acids: CASSGYPLAGPYEQYF.

CDR3 bases: TGTGCCAGCAGCGTGGATGAGTCGACTGAAGCTTTCTTT. Amino acid sequence: CASSVDESTEAFF. The chain is built from TRBV9 and TRBJ1-1; no clear D. The CDR3 contains 13 residues. Trimming removed 2 bases from V and 5 bases from J, with 10 bases in between. Germline V lookup: CDR1 SGDLS, CDR2 YYNGEE.

This clone has more than one count but fewer than ten. This rearrangement joins TRBV7-9 to TRBJ2-7; D might be TRBD2 (7 bases). This CDR3 region has 13 residues. Trimming left V 4 bases short and J 6 bases short, with 13 bases between. Germline CDR1 and CDR2: SEHNR and FQNEAQ (reference sequence). This chain's CDR3 is CASSYGGPGEQYF. The CDR3 DNA reads TGTGCCAGCAGCTACGGGGGGCCGGGCGAGCAGTACTTC.